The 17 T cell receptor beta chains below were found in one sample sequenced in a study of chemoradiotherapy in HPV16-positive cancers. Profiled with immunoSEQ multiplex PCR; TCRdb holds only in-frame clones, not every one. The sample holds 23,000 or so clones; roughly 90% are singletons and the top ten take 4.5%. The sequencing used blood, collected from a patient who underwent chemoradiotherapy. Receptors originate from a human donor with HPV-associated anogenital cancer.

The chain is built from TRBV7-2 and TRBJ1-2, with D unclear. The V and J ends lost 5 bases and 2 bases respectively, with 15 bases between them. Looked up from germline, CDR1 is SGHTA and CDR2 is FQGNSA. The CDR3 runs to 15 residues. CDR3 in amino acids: CASSRDTRRNYGYTF. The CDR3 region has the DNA TGTGCCAGCAGCCGTGACACCCGACGAAACTATGGCTACACCTTC.

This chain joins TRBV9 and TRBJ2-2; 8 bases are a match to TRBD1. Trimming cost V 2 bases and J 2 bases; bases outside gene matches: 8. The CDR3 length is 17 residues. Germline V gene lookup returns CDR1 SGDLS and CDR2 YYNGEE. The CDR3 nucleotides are TGTGCCAGCAGCGTCCCCAGGGGGCTGCCCAACACCGGGGAGCTGTTTTTT. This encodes CASSVPRGLPNTGELFF.

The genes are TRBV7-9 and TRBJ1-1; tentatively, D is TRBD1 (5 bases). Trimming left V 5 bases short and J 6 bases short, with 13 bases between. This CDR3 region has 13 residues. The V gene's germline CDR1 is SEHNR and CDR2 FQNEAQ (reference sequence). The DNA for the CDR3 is TGTGCCAGCAGCGTGACAGTTGGCGCTGAAGCTTTCTTT. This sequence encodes CASSVTVGAEAFF.

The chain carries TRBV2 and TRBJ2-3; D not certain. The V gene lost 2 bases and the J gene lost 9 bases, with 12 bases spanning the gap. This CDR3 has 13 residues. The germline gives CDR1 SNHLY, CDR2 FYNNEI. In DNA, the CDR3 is TGTGCCAGCAGTGAACTAGTTCCCGCCACGCAGTATTTT. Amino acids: CASSELVPATQYF. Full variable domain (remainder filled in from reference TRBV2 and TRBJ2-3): EPEVTQTPSHQVTQMGQEVILRCVPISNHLYFYWYRQILGQKVEFLVSFYNNEISEKSEIFDDQFSVERPDGSNFTLKIRSTKLEDSAMYFCASSELVPATQYFGPGTRLTVL.

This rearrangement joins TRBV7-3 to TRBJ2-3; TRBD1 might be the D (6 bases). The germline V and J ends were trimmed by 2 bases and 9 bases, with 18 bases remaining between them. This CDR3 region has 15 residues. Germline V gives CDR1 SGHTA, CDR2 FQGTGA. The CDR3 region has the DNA TGTGCCAGCAGCTTAGGTTCGAACGCCCAGGGGACGCAGTATTTT. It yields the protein CASSLGSNAQGTQYF. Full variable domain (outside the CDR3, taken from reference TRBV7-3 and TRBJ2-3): GAGVSQTPSNKVTEKGKYVELRCDPISGHTALYWYRQSLGQGPEFLIYFQGTGAADDSGLPNDRFFAVRPEGSVSTLKIQRTERGDSAVYLCASSLGSNAQGTQYFGPGTRLTVL.

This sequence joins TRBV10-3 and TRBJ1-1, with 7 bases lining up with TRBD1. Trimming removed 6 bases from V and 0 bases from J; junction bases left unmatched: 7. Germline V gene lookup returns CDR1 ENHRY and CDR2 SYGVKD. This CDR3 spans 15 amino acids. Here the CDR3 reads CAIRMGQRMNTEAFF. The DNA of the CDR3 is TGTGCCATCAGGATGGGACAGCGCATGAACACTGAAGCTTTCTTT.

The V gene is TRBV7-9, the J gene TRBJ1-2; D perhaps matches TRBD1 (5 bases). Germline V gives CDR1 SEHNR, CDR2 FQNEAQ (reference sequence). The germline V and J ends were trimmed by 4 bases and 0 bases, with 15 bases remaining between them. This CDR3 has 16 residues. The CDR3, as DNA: TGTGCCAGCAGCTACCCCCCAGACAGCACTAACTATGGCTACACCTTC. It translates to CASSYPPDSTNYGYTF. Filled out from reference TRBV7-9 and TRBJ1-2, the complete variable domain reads DTGVSQNPRHKITKRGQNVTFRCDPISEHNRLYWYRQTLGQGPEFLTYFQNEAQLEKSRLLSDRFSAERPKGSFSTLEIQRTEQGDSAMYLCASSYPPDSTNYGYTFGSGTRLTVV.

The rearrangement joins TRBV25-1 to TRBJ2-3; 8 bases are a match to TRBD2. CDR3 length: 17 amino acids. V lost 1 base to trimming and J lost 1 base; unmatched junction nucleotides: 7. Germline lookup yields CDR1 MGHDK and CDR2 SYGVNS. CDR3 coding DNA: TGTGCCAGCAGTGAATTTCGGAGCGGGAGCGGCACAGATACGCAGTATTTT. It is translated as CASSEFRSGSGTDTQYF.

In DNA, the CDR3 is TGTGCCATCAGTGCGGACAATGAGCAGTTCTTC. Translating it yields CAISADNEQFF. The gene calls are TRBV10-3 and TRBJ2-1, with D hard to call. The CDR3 has 11 residues. Germline V gene data show CDR1 as ENHRY and CDR2 as SYGVKD. V was pared by 4 bases and J by 5 bases, with 3 bases between.

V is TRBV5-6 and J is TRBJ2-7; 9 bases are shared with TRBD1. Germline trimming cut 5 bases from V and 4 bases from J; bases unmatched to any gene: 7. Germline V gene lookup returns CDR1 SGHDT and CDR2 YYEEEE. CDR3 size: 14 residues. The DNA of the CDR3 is TGTGCCAGCAGTGCCGGGACAGGGATTTACGAGCAGTACTTC. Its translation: CASSAGTGIYEQYF.

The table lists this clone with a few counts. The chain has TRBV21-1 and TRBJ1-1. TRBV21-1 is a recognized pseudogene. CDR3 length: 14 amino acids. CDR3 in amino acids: CASSKEERVTEAFF. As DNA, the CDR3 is TGTGCCAGCAGCAAAGAAGAAAGGGTCACTGAAGCTTTCTTT.

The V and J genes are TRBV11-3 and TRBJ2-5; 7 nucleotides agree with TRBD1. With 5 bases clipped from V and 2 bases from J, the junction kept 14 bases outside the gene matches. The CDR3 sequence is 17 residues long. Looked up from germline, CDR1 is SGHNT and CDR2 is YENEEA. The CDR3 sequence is CASSKGQLTPTQETQYF. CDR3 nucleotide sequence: TGTGCCAGCAGCAAGGGACAGCTAACCCCCACACAAGAGACCCAGTACTTC.

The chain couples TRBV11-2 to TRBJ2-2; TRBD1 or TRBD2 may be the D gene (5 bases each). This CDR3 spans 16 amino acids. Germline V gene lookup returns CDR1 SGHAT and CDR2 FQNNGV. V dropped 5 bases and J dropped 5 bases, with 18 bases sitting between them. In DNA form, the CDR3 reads TGTGCCAGCAGCAACCTTCGGGACCCGGGAACCGGGGAGCTGTTTTTT. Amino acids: CASSNLRDPGTGELFF.

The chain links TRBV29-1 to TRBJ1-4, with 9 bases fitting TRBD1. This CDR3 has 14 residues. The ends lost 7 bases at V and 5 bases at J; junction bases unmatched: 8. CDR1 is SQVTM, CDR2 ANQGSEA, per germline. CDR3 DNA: TGCAGCGCCCGCCCGGGACAGGGCAATGAAAAACTGTTTTTT. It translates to CSARPGQGNEKLFF.

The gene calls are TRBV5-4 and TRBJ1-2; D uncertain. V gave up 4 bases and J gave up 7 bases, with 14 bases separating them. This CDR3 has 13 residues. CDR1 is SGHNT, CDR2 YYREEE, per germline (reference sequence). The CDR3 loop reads CASSPGRELGYTF. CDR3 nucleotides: TGTGCCAGCAGCCCGGGGAGGGAGCTTGGCTACACCTTC. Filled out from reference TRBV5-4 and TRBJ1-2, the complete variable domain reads ETGVTQSPTHLIKTRGQQVTLRCSSQSGHNTVSWYQQALGQGPQFIFQYYREEENGRGNFPPRFSGLQFPNYSSELNVNALELDDSALYLCASSPGRELGYTFGSGTRLTVV.

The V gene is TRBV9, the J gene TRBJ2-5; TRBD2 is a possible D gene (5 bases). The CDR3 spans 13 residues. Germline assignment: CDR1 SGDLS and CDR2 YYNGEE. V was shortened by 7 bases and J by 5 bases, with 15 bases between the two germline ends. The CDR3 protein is CASGRGPVETQYF. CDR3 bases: TGTGCCAGCGGACGAGGGCCTGTGGAGACCCAGTACTTC. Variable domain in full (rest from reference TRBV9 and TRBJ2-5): DSGVTQTPKHLITATGQRVTLRCSPRSGDLSVYWYQQSLDQGLQFLIQYYNGEERAKGNILERFSAQQFPDLHSELNLSSLELGDSALYFCASGRGPVETQYFGPGTRLLVL.

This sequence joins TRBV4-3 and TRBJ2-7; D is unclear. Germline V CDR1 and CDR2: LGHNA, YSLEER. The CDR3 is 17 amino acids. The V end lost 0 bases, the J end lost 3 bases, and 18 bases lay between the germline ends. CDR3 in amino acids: CASSQDRSLGGDYEQYF. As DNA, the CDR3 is TGCGCCAGCAGCCAAGATCGATCCTTGGGCGGCGACTACGAGCAGTACTTC.